This T cell receptor (beta chain) was profiled in a study of blood T cell repertoires in COVID-19. Study context: Samples came from the United States, Italy and Spain, spanning acute and convalescent COVID-19. Nucleic acid was either cDNA or gDNA, and it came from T cells, B-cell-depleted T cells, or PBMCs.

This clone appeared once. In the authors' methods: Estimation of nucleated cell counts relied on the amplification of reference gene primers. Clones were sequenced by immunoSEQ multiplex PCR, and TCRdb holds only the in-frame ones, with some missing. The DNA was the basis for D and trimming; V, J and clone size are from that table. The sample consists of roughly 250,000 clones, roughly 84% of them appearing once. Germline V gene data show CDR1 as MNHEY and CDR2 as SVGAGI. The CDR3 totals 14 residues. J was trimmed by 1 base and V by 7 bases; bases with no gene match: 6. Sequencing was carried out using peripheral blood. The clonotype originates from a human donor in a cohort sampled during active COVID-19. The V gene is TRBV6-5, the J gene TRBJ1-1, with 7 bases aligning to TRBD1. CDR3 bases: TGTGCCAGCAACTCGGGACAGCGGAACACTGAAGCTTTCTTT. Residues: CASNSGQRNTEAFF.